This T cell receptor beta chain is drawn from a study of shared T cell receptors in the human thymus. Sequencing used immunoSEQ multiplex PCR; TCRdb keeps in-frame clones, though not all of them. The table includes 600,000 to 900,000 clones, 80% to 90% detected once. Germline-derived CDR1 and CDR2 are SGHRS and YFSETQ. V trimming: 4 bases; J trimming: 0 bases; junction bases outside the gene matches: 15. CDR3 length: 19 residues. These data were also filed under a second study, of human thymus T cells. That work contributes: Obtained as resections during corrective heart surgery, the thymus tissue was then studied.

The sample was thymocytes. The J gene is TRBJ1-4, the V gene TRBV5-1; 7 nucleotides match TRBD1. The sequence was collected from a girl under three years old with a congenital heart defect. CDR3 DNA sequence: TGCGCCAGCAGCCAATTACCGGGACAGAATGTTGCAACTAATGAAAAACTGTTTTTT. The encoded protein is CASSQLPGQNVATNEKLFF.